This T cell receptor beta chain comes out of a study of vaccination effects on CD4 cells after COVID-19. Findings and caveats of the study: After vaccination, at late timepoints, clones induced by infection and by vaccine contracted markedly.

Upon completion of around eleven days in culture, CD4+ T cells were isolated. According to the study, vaccine recipients showed no prior SARS-CoV-2 infection and negative nucleocapsid antibodies. Concerning this clone: Its matching antigen is unknown.

Germline CDR1 is MNHEY and CDR2 is SVGAGI. The CDR3 runs to 11 residues. V shed 8 bases, J shed 7 bases, and the junction held 4 bases outside the gene matches. TCRdb's copy holds only in-frame clones and misses some; the assay was immunoSEQ multiplex PCR. This sample has around 60,000 clones, with 60% to 85% found just once. The sample here was CD4+ T cells from PBMCs cultured without peptide, taken before COVID-19 vaccination. This TCR was sampled from a human donor who received a COVID-19 vaccine. The chain recombines TRBV6-5 with TRBJ1-2, with 7 nucleotides matching TRBD1. The chain's CDR3 is CASGTAGGYTF. The CDR3, as DNA: TGTGCCAGCGGGACAGCTGGTGGCTACACCTTC.